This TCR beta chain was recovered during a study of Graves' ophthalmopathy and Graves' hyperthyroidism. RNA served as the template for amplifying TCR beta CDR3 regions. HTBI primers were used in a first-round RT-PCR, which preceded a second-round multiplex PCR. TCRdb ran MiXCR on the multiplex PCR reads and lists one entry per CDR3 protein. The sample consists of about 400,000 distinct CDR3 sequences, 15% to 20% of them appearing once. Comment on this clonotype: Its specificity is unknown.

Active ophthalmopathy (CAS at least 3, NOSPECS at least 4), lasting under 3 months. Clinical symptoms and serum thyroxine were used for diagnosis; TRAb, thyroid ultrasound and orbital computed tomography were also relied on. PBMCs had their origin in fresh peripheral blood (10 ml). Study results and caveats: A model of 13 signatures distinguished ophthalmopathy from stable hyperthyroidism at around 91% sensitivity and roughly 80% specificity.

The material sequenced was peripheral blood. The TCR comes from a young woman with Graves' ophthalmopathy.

The CDR3 nucleotides read TGTGCCAGCAGTCACGAGGGGTTGGGGTCTCGTCAGCCCCAGCATTTT. Protein: CASSHEGLGSRQPQHF. This chain connects TRBV6-2 or TRBV6-3 to TRBJ1-5; possible D gene TRBD1, 5 bases. The CDR3 is 16 amino acids. Trimming took off 5 bases at V and 6 bases at J, with 20 bases between the two ends. Germline loops: CDR1 MNHEY, CDR2 SVGEGT.